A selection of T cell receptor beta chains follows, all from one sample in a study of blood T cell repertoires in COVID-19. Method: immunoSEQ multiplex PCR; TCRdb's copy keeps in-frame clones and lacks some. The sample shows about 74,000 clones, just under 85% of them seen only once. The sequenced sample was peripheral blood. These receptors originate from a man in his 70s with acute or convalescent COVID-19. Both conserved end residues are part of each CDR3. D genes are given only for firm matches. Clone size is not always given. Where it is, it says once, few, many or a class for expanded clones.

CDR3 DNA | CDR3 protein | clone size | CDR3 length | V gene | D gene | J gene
TGTGCCAGCAGCCAAGGCGGCAGGGGCAATAATTCACCCCTCCACTTT | CASSQGGRGNNSPLHF | . | 16 | TRBV3-1/TRBV3-2 | . | TRBJ1-6
TGTGCCAGTAGTATAGATCGGGAGGGTCGAAAGACCCAGTACTTC | CASSIDREGRKTQYF | once | 15 | TRBV19 | TRBD2 | TRBJ2-5
TGTGCCAGTAGCCGTACAGGGGGCCGGGGAAGCAATCAGCCCCAGCATTTT | CASSRTGGRGSNQPQHF | . | 17 | TRBV19 | TRBD1 | TRBJ1-5
TGTGCCAGTAGTATCTCTGGGACAGGCGGCGGCTACACCTTC | CASSISGTGGGYTF | . | 14 | TRBV19 | TRBD1 | TRBJ1-2
TGTGCCTGGAGAGGGGGCTACACTGAAGCTTTCTTT | CAWRGGYTEAFF | . | 12 | TRBV30 | TRBD1 | TRBJ1-1
TGTGCCAGCAGTGATGACGGGGGCTCCTACAATGAGCAGTTCTTC | CASSDDGGSYNEQFF | . | 15 | TRBV2 | . | TRBJ2-1
TGTGCCAGCAGGACTCAAGGCTATGGCTACACCTTC | CASRTQGYGYTF | . | 12 | TRBV12-3/TRBV12-4 | . | TRBJ1-2
TGTGCCAGCAGCGCCGGGACAGGGAATTTCGGAAAACTGTTTTTT | CASSAGTGNFGKLFF | . | 15 | TRBV5-4 | TRBD1 | TRBJ1-4
TGCGCCAGCAGCTTGACTGGTGTACCTGGTGGTGAAAAACTGTTTTTT | CASSLTGVPGGEKLFF | . | 16 | TRBV5-1 | . | TRBJ1-4
TGTGCCAGCAGTTCCCGGGTCTCCTACGAGCAGTACTTC | CASSSRVSYEQYF | . | 13 | TRBV28 | . | TRBJ2-7
TGCACCAGCAGCCAAGATCTCCAAAACATTCAGTACTTC | CTSSQDLQNIQYF | once | 13 | TRBV1 | . | TRBJ2-4
TGTGCCAGTAGGGACCCGGGGGGGGTATCCACTGAAGCTTTCTTT | CASRDPGGVSTEAFF | . | 15 | TRBV19 | . | TRBJ1-1
TGTGCCAGCAGCTCCGAGGTCATCCCGGGCAATGAGCAGTTCTTC | CASSSEVIPGNEQFF | . | 15 | TRBV7-9 | . | TRBJ2-1
TGTGCCACCAGCAGTGGGGGCAGGGGTCCTTACTCTGGGGCCAACGTCCTGACTTTC | CATSSGGRGPYSGANVLTF | . | 19 | TRBV15 | . | TRBJ2-6
TGTGCCAGCAGTGGTGACAGGGGAAACAACTATGGCTACACCTTC | CASSGDRGNNYGYTF | . | 15 | TRBV27 | TRBD1 | TRBJ1-2
TGTGCCAGCAGTGAATTGGCCACCGGCTACACCTTC | CASSELATGYTF | . | 12 | TRBV25-1 | . | TRBJ1-2
TGTGCCAGCATACCAGGCGATGGCTACACCTTC | CASIPGDGYTF | . | 11 | TRBV6-5 | . | TRBJ1-2
TGTGCCATCAGTGTTGGTACGGACACCGGGGAGCTGTTTTTT | CAISVGTDTGELFF | . | 14 | TRBV10-3 | . | TRBJ2-2
TGTGCCAGCAAACCCGGGACAGCTAATCAGCCCCAGCATTTT | CASKPGTANQPQHF | few | 14 | TRBV2 | TRBD1 | TRBJ1-5
TGTGCCAGTAGTCTCCCTTGGGCAGGCTTAGCCGGGGAGCTGTTTTTT | CASSLPWAGLAGELFF | . | 16 | TRBV19 | . | TRBJ2-2
TGTGCCAGCAGCGCGGGGGTAAAATCACCCCTCCACTTT | CASSAGVKSPLHF | . | 13 | TRBV9 | . | TRBJ1-6
TGTGCCAGTAGTATAAAAGGGCTAGCGGATTACGAGCAGTACTTC | CASSIKGLADYEQYF | . | 15 | TRBV19 | TRBD2 | TRBJ2-7
TGTGCCAGCAGTTACGGCAGGGCTGGCTACACCTTC | CASSYGRAGYTF | few | 12 | TRBV6-2/TRBV6-3 | . | TRBJ1-2
TGTGCCAGCAGTCAGACAGGGGGCAGGAACATTCAGTACTTC | CASSQTGGRNIQYF | few | 14 | TRBV7-3 | TRBD1 | TRBJ2-4
TGTGCCAGCAGTCTTGTGACAGGGAGCTCCTATAATTCACCCCTCCACTTT | CASSLVTGSSYNSPLHF | once | 17 | TRBV2 | TRBD1 | TRBJ1-6
TGTGCCAGCAGTTACGGACAGGATAACACAGATACGCAGTATTTT | CASSYGQDNTDTQYF | . | 15 | TRBV6-2/TRBV6-3 | TRBD1 | TRBJ2-3
TGTGCCAGCCGGGACAGCCGCGCAACTAATGAAAAACTGTTTTTT | CASRDSRATNEKLFF | few | 15 | TRBV6-4 | TRBD1 | TRBJ1-4
TGTGCCAGCAGCTCAGAGAGTGGCTCCTACAATGAGCAGTTCTTC | CASSSESGSYNEQFF | few | 15 | TRBV11-3 | . | TRBJ2-1
TGTGCCAGCAGGGACAGGGGGACAGATACGCAGTATTTT | CASRDRGTDTQYF | . | 13 | TRBV6-5 | TRBD1 | TRBJ2-3
TGTGCCAGCAGCTTAGATGACAGGTCCAATGGGAAACTGTTTTTT | CASSLDDRSNGKLFF | . | 15 | TRBV7-2 | . | TRBJ1-4
TGCGCCAGCGGGACTAGCAGGAATGAGCAGTTCTTC | CASGTSRNEQFF | . | 12 | TRBV5-1 | TRBD2 | TRBJ2-1
TGCGCCAGCAGCTTAAGACCTCCTGACAGGGTTAACACCGGGGAGCTGTTTTTT | CASSLRPPDRVNTGELFF | . | 18 | TRBV5-1 | TRBD1 | TRBJ2-2
TGTGCCACCAGTGAAAGGGGAAATCAGCCCCAGCATTTT | CATSERGNQPQHF | . | 13 | TRBV24-1 | . | TRBJ1-5
TGTGCCAGCAGTGAAACGTTGGCGGGCACCCAGTACTTC | CASSETLAGTQYF | . | 13 | TRBV6-1 | . | TRBJ2-5
TGTGCCAGCAGCTTGGGTTTGGGGACAGGCCAAGAGACCCAGTACTTC | CASSLGLGTGQETQYF | . | 16 | TRBV5-4 | TRBD1 | TRBJ2-5
TGTGCCACAACAACTCCTAGCTCATCGAGCTCCTACAATGAGCAGTTCTTC | CATTTPSSSSSYNEQFF | once | 17 | TRBV2 | . | TRBJ2-1
TGTGCCAGCAGGGGCATCAACGGGACAGGTCTCCGCGAGCAGTACTTC | CASRGINGTGLREQYF | once | 16 | TRBV6-6 | TRBD1 | TRBJ2-7
TGTGCCAGCAGCCAAGTACAGGGGGAAACTGAAGCTTTCTTT | CASSQVQGETEAFF | . | 14 | TRBV3-1/TRBV3-2 | TRBD1 | TRBJ1-1
TGTGCCAGCAGAGACGGGACTATCAACGGAGATACGCAGTATTTT | CASRDGTINGDTQYF | . | 15 | TRBV6-5 | TRBD2 | TRBJ2-3
TGTGCCAGCAGCTTGGCCGGGGGAGCACCCCTCCACTTT | CASSLAGGAPLHF | . | 13 | TRBV5-6 | . | TRBJ1-6
TGTGCCAGCTCACCTTTGCCCCCAGGGAACTTAGGGATCGAGCAGTACTTC | CASSPLPPGNLGIEQYF | . | 17 | TRBV18 | . | TRBJ2-7
TGTGCCAGCAGCCAGGGGGACAGGAAAGAGACCCAGTACTTC | CASSQGDRKETQYF | . | 14 | TRBV11-2 | TRBD1 | TRBJ2-5
TGTGCCAGCAGACCACTTAAGCCTCGGGGCAATGAGCAGTTCTTC | CASRPLKPRGNEQFF | . | 15 | TRBV28 | . | TRBJ2-1
TGTGCCAGCAGTGAACTAGCTGGATTTAATTCACCCCTCCACTTT | CASSELAGFNSPLHF | . | 15 | TRBV6-1 | . | TRBJ1-6
TGTGCCAGTAGGACGGCCAGACTTGGAAACACCATATATTTT | CASRTARLGNTIYF | . | 14 | TRBV19 | . | TRBJ1-3
TGTGCCAGCAGCCCCCCCTCTCGGAACACCGGGGAGCTGTTTTTT | CASSPPSRNTGELFF | . | 15 | TRBV3-1/TRBV3-2 | . | TRBJ2-2
TGTGCCAGCAGGCTAAGCGAGGAAGACGAGCAGTACTTC | CASRLSEEDEQYF | . | 13 | TRBV7-9 | . | TRBJ2-7